The text below deals with one T cell receptor (beta chain). TCR beta libraries were made by quantitative 5'-RACE with molecular barcodes. TCRdb re-analysed the 5' RACE reads in MiXCR, keeping a single row per CDR3 protein. The data contain about 340,000 distinct CDR3 sequences, around 20% of them singletons. These data originate in a study of CD8 T cells in ankylosing spondylitis. J was trimmed by 4 bases and V by 0 bases; bases with no gene match: 9. There are 16 residues in the CDR3. Germline V gene sequence: CDR1 LGHDT, CDR2 YNNKEL (reference sequence). The J gene is TRBJ2-7, the V gene TRBV3-1; 7 bases align to TRBD1. Sequencing was performed on blood, either unsorted or a sorted T cell fraction (not recorded which). The origin of this receptor is a male donor with ankylosing spondylitis or in good health (not recorded which). This chain's CDR3 is CASSQDDREYRYEQYF. The CDR3 bases are TGTGCCAGCAGCCAAGATGACAGGGAGTACCGTTACGAGCAGTACTTC.